The source of this TCR beta chain is a study of shared clonotypes between healthy human individuals. Study observations and caveats: When compared with the clonotypes that were shared by all four sorted-subset donors, the non-shared clonotypes turned out to have lower generation probabilities. Among donors, the sharing of clonotypes was expected to be influenced by sequencing depth.

A remark on this clone: Its antigen is as yet unknown.

The repertoire was sequenced with immunoSEQ multiplex PCR; TCRdb's copy has only in-frame clones and lacks some. The sample includes around 1.5 million clones, 95% to 99% of them seen just once. The germline V gene encodes CDR1 SGHTS and CDR2 YDEGEE. This CDR3 has 15 amino acids. The V gene lost 3 bases and the J gene lost 7 bases, with 19 bases spanning the gap. The origin of this receptor is a man younger than 45 in good health. This rearrangement joins TRBV5-8 to TRBJ2-5; D possibly matches TRBD1 or TRBD2 (5 bases each). Sample: naive CD4+ T cells sorted from blood. Subset described: CD45RA+ positively selected. The CDR3 is CASSSGTRLDGTQYF. CDR3 sequence (DNA): TGTGCCAGCAGCTCCGGGACCCGGCTCGATGGGACCCAGTACTTC.